This T cell receptor beta chain was obtained from a study of T cell clonality in common variable immunodeficiency. Study-level results: T cell subpopulation sequencing would be needed to explain CVID clonality. In common variable immunodeficiency, TCR beta chains reportedly carried fewer deletions and N-nucleotide insertions.

This clone was picked up many times. Its antigen is undetermined. The read is 3 residues too short to cover the CDR3 end, so that end is filled in from the germline J gene. CVID and control samples used equivalent genomic DNA input. Libraries were prepared by immunoSEQ multiplex PCR; TCRdb keeps only in-frame clonotypes and omits some of them. The sample shows about 31,000 clones, none of them appearing just once. Trimming stripped 2 bases from V and 2 bases from J, with 12 bases between. The CDR3 loop spans 14 amino acids. CDR1 and CDR2 from the germline V gene are DFQATT and SNEGSKA (reference sequence).

This clonotype was sampled from a person aged 18-70 years in good health. The sample taken for sequencing was peripheral blood mononuclear cells. The chain is built from TRBV20-1 and TRBJ1-1, with TRBD1 as a possible D gene (6 bases). The chain's CDR3 is CSARPGTLNTEAFF. Incomplete CDR3 DNA: TGCAGTGCTAGACCCGGGACACTTAACACTGAA.